The TCR beta chain described here comes from a study of metastatic and nonmetastatic thyroid tumors. Study-wide context: Across peripheral blood and tumor or nodule tissue samples taken from malignant and benign thyroid patients, the repertoires were compared with one another.

The V end lost 3 bases, the J end lost 1 base, and 5 bases lay between the germline ends. The germline V gene has CDR1 KGHSH and CDR2 LQKENI. The CDR3 covers 13 residues. Thyroid surgery took place with no prior treatment in any patient. Study processing details: Clinicopathological groups supplied CDR3 differences that were used to build a distant-metastasis classifier for papillary thyroid cancer. MiXCR reprocessed the PCR reads for TCRdb. The V and J calls come from TCRdb's annotation, not from the publication. Of 55,000 to 75,000 clones listed, more than 15% are singletons. Study-wide results and limits: When malignant thyroid tumors were compared with benign nodules, TCR beta diversity was reportedly significantly higher in the malignant tumors. This held in both blood and tumor samples.

This clone was recorded many times. The antigen remains undetermined. This receptor was identified in a female donor with papillary thyroid cancer or a benign thyroid nodule (not recorded which). Some clones in this sample may be carry-over from other donors' samples. The rearrangement links TRBV18 to TRBJ2-3; D is unclear. Sequenced: blood. CDR3 in amino acids: CASSPPGTDTQYF. CDR3 DNA: TGTGCCAGCTCACCCCCAGGCACAGATACGCAGTATTTT. Full variable domain (remainder filled in from reference TRBV18 and TRBJ2-3): NAGVMQNPRHLVRRRGQEARLRCSPMKGHSHVYWYRQLPEEGLKFMVYLQKENIIDESGMPKERFSAEFPKEGPSILRIQQVVRGDSAAYFCASSPPGTDTQYFGPGTRLTVL.